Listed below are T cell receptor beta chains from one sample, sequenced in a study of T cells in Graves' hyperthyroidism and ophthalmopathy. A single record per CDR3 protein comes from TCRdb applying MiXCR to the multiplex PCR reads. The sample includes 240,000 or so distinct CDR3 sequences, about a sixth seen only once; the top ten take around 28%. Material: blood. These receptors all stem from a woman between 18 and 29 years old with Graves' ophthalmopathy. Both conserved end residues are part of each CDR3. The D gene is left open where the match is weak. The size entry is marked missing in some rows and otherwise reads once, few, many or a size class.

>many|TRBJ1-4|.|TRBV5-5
CASSSTIGTLEKLFF
TGTGCCAGCAGCTCCACGATAGGAACGCTGGAAAAACTGTTTTTT
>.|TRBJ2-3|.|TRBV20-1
CSALAVDTQYF
TGCAGTGCCCTGGCGGTAGATACGCAGTATTTT
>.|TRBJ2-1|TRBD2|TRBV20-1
CSASGRYEQFF
TGCAGTGCTAGCGGGAGGTATGAGCAGTTCTTC
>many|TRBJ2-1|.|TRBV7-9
CASSLEVVNLYNEQFF
TGTGCCAGCAGCTTAGAGGTAGTTAACCTATACAATGAGCAGTTCTTC
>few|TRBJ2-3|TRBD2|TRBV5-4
CASSLGVSGGALVDTQYF
TGTGCCAGCAGCTTGGGGGTTAGCGGGGGGGCGTTAGTAGATACGCAGTATTTT
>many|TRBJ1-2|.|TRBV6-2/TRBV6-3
CASSYVRDYGYTF
TGTGCCAGCAGTTATGTTAGAGACTATGGCTACACCTTC
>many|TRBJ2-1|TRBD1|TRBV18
CASSSPGQDSYNEQFF
TGTGCCAGCTCATCGCCGGGACAGGACTCCTACAATGAGCAGTTCTTC
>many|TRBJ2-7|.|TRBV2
CASLSGFKNEQYF
TGTGCCAGTTTATCAGGGTTTAAGAACGAGCAGTACTTC
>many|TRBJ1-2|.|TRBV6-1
CASSDFIVSYGYTF
TGTGCCAGCAGTGATTTCATTGTCAGCTATGGCTACACCTTC
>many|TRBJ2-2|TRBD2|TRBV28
CASSPLGLAVNTGELFF
TGTGCCAGCAGTCCACTCGGACTAGCGGTGAACACCGGGGAGCTGTTTTTT
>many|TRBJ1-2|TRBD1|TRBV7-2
CASSNTGGRDGYTF
TGTGCCAGCAGCAACACAGGGGGCAGAGATGGCTACACCTTC
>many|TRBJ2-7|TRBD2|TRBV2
CASSAGTTREQYF
TGTGCCAGCAGCGCCGGGACTACTCGCGAGCAGTACTTC
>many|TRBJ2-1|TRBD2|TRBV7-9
CASSLWSGLATMNEQFF
TGTGCCAGCAGCTTATGGAGCGGACTAGCGACCATGAATGAGCAGTTCTTC
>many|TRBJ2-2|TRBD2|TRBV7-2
CASSLEGGGANTGELFF
TGTGCCAGCAGCTTAGAAGGCGGGGGGGCGAACACCGGGGAGCTGTTTTTT
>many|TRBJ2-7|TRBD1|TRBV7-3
CASSLKGQAYEQYF
TGTGCCAGCAGCTTAAAAGGACAGGCCTACGAGCAGTACTTC
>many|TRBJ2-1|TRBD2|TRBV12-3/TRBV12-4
CASSQGLAAHNEQFF
TGTGCCAGCAGCCAGGGACTAGCGGCTCACAATGAGCAGTTCTTC
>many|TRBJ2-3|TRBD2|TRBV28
CASSLSTVGSGAGTDTQYF
TGTGCCAGCAGTTTATCAACAGTGGGTAGCGGGGCCGGCACAGATACGCAGTATTTT
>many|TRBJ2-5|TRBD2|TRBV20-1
CSAPRTSVGETQYF
TGCAGTGCCCCCCGGACTAGCGTGGGCGAGACCCAGTACTTC
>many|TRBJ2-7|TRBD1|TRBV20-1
CSANRGRGYEQYF
TGCAGTGCTAACAGGGGTCGCGGCTACGAGCAGTACTTC
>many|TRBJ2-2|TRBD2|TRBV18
CASSHRSGVGTGELFF
TGTGCCAGCTCACATCGTAGCGGGGTCGGCACCGGGGAGCTGTTTTTT
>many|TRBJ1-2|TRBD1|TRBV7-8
CASSLGKGQGYGYTF
TGTGCCAGCAGCTTAGGAAAGGGACAGGGCTATGGCTACACCTTC
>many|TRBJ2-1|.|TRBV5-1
CASSSHRTASMSNEQFF
TGCGCCAGCAGCTCTCACCGGACAGCGAGTATGTCAAATGAGCAGTTCTTC
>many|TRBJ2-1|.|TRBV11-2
CASSLLRGPGYEQFF
TGTGCCAGCAGCTTACTCCGGGGGCCAGGGTATGAGCAGTTCTTC
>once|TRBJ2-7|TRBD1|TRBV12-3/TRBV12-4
CASSPYRDRGYEQYF
TGTGCCAGCAGTCCCTACCGGGACAGGGGGTACGAGCAGTACTTC
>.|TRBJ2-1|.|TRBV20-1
CSAREPAGRVNEQFF
TGCAGTGCTAGAGAACCCGCGGGACGGGTCAATGAGCAGTTCTTC
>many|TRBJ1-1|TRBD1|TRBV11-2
CASSGQGFTEAFF
TGTGCCAGCAGCGGACAGGGTTTCACTGAAGCTTTCTTT
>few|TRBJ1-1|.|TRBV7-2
CASSYLQGGTEAFF
TGTGCCAGCAGCTACCTACAGGGTGGGACTGAAGCTTTCTTT
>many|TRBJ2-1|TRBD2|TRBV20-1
CSARDASPLGLAGRYEQFF
TGCAGTGCTAGAGACGCTAGTCCCCTGGGACTAGCGGGAAGATATGAGCAGTTCTTC
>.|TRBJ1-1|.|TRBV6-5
CASSYSGGNTEAFF
TGTGCCAGCAGTTACTCAGGGGGGAACACTGAAGCTTTCTTT
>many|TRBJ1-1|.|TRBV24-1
CATRGIGTEAFF
TGTGCCACCCGGGGGATCGGAACTGAAGCTTTCTTT
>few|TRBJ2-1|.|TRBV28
CASSSLGVDSDEQFF
TGTGCCAGCAGTTCCCTAGGCGTCGATTCGGATGAGCAGTTCTTC
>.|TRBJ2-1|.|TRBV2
CASRGPGNEQFF
TGTGCCAGCAGGGGGCCGGGCAATGAGCAGTTCTTC
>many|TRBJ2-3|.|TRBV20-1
CSAAGGRVEVKADTQYF
TGCAGTGCCGCGGGTGGGCGGGTGGAGGTTAAAGCCGATACGCAGTATTTT
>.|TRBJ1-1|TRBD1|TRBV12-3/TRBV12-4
CASRLPGQFEAFF
TGTGCCAGCAGACTCCCGGGACAGTTCGAAGCTTTCTTT
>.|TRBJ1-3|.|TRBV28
CASSLFGNTIYF
TGTGCCAGCAGTTTATTTGGAAACACCATATATTTT
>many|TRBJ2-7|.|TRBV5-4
CASSLVSNAYEQYF
TGTGCCAGCAGCTTGGTTTCCAACGCCTACGAGCAGTACTTC
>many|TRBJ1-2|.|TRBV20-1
CSARGMGNGYGYTF
TGCAGTGCTAGGGGAATGGGGAACGGCTATGGCTACACCTTC
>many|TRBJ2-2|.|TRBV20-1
CSARSGLTGELFF
TGCAGTGCTAGATCGGGGCTCACCGGGGAGCTGTTTTTT
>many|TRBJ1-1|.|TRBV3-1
CASSQEGGVAEAFF
TGTGCCAGCAGCCAAGAAGGCGGGGTGGCTGAAGCTTTCTTT
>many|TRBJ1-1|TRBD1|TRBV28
CASSWTGRSEAFF
TGTGCCAGCAGTTGGACAGGGAGGTCGGAAGCTTTCTTT
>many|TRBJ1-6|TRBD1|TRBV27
CASRPGGGSYNSPLHF
TGTGCCAGCCGGCCAGGGGGTGGCTCCTATAATTCACCCCTCCACTTT
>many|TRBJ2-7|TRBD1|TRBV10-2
CASSGGTAHRQSSYEQYF
TGCGCCAGCAGTGGGGGGACAGCCCACCGACAGAGCTCCTACGAGCAGTACTTC
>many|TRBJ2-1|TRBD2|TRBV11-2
CASSLETSGRRFF
TGTGCCAGCAGCTTGGAGACTAGCGGGAGGAGGTTCTTC
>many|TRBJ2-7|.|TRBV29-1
CSVDKGLNEQYF
TGCAGCGTTGATAAGGGTTTGAACGAGCAGTACTTC
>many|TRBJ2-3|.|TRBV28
CATQDGDTQYF
TGTGCCACGCAGGACGGAGATACGCAGTATTTT
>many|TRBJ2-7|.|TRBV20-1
CSASDLQGIAYEQYF
TGCAGTGCTAGTGACCTACAGGGTATTGCCTACGAGCAGTACTTC
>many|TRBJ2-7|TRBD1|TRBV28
CASRPRGQDEQYF
TGTGCCAGCCGCCCCCGAGGACAGGACGAGCAGTACTTC